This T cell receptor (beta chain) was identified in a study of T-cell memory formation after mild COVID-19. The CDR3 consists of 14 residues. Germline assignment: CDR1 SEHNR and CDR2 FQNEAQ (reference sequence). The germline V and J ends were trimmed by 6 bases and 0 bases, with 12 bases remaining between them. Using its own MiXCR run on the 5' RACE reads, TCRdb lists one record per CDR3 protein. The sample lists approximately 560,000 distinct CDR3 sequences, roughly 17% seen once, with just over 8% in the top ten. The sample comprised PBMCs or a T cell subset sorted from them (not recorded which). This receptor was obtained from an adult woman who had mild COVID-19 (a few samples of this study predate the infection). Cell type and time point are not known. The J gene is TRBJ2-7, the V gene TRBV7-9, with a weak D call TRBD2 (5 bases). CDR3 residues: CASSPFRGSYEQYF. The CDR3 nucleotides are TGTGCCAGCAGTCCCTTCCGGGGCTCCTACGAGCAGTACTTC.